Shown below are 7 T cell receptor beta chains from a single sample sequenced in a study of blood T cell repertoires in COVID-19. Here immunoSEQ multiplex PCR was the method, and the copy in TCRdb shows in-frame clones only, minus some. The repertoire holds tens of thousands of clones, 70% to 90% seen once, with 10% to 15% in the top ten. Sequencing was performed on peripheral blood. The receptors shown here come from a human donor in a cohort sampled during active COVID-19.

The chain couples TRBV6-5 to TRBJ1-1; tentatively, D is TRBD1 (6 bases). Germline loops: CDR1 MNHEY, CDR2 SVGAGI. The CDR3 runs to 14 residues. V lost 4 bases to trimming and J lost 1 base, with 10 bases between them. CDR3 region: CASSFRGGNTEAFF. CDR3 DNA: TGTGCCAGCAGTTTTAGGGGGGGGAACACTGAAGCTTTCTTT.

V gene TRBV2 combines with J gene TRBJ1-2; 9 bases are a match to TRBD1. V was pared by 5 bases and J by 4 bases, with 8 bases of the junction left unmatched. The germline V gene has CDR1 SNHLY and CDR2 FYNNEI. The CDR3 contains 15 residues. CDR3 loop: CASSSPGQGTYGYTF. The CDR3 nucleotides read TGTGCCAGCAGTTCTCCGGGACAGGGTACCTATGGCTACACCTTC.

The J gene is TRBJ2-1, the V gene TRBV11-3; no definite D call. CDR1 is SGHNT and CDR2 is YENEEA in the germline V gene. The ends were cut back, 5 bases at V and 0 bases at J, with 14 bases in the middle. This CDR3 has 16 amino acids. The CDR3 reads CASSMTRSSSYNEQFF. Written as DNA, the CDR3 is TGTGCCAGCAGCATGACACGCTCAAGCTCCTACAATGAGCAGTTCTTC.

J is TRBJ2-3 and V is TRBV19; the D gene is possibly TRBD1 (6 bases). The CDR3 has 16 amino acids. Trimming left V 2 bases short and J 1 base short, with 13 bases between. Per the germline V gene, CDR1 is LNHDA and CDR2 is SQIVND (reference sequence). The CDR3 is CASSIRATGGTDTQYF. The CDR3, as DNA: TGTGCCAGTAGTATAAGGGCGACAGGAGGCACAGATACGCAGTATTTT.

For this clone: Other nucleotide sequences from this sample produce the same CDR3. The rearrangement uses TRBV7-3 and TRBJ2-3; 8 nucleotides align to TRBD1. The junction had 3 bases not matched to a gene; V was cut back by 4 bases and J by 3 bases. Germline V gives CDR1 SGHTA, CDR2 FQGTGA. The CDR3 totals 14 residues. The CDR3, as DNA: TGTGCCAGCAGCTCCGGGACAGGAACAGATACGCAGTATTTT. This encodes CASSSGTGTDTQYF. Filled out from reference TRBV7-3 and TRBJ2-3, the complete variable domain reads GAGVSQTPSNKVTEKGKYVELRCDPISGHTALYWYRQSLGQGPEFLIYFQGTGAADDSGLPNDRFFAVRPEGSVSTLKIQRTERGDSAVYLCASSSGTGTDTQYFGPGTRLTVL.

This chain connects TRBV19 to TRBJ2-3; 8 bases map to TRBD2. The CDR3 runs to 17 residues. The junction had 13 bases not matched to a gene; V was cut back by 5 bases and J by 3 bases. Per germline, CDR1 LNHDA and CDR2 SQIVND (reference sequence). CDR3 residues: CASSLLRTSSGTDTQYF. CDR3 in DNA: TGTGCCAGTAGTCTACTTAGGACTAGCAGTGGAACAGATACGCAGTATTTT.

The V gene is TRBV19, the J gene TRBJ2-5, with D perhaps TRBD2 (5 bases). This CDR3 region has 14 residues. V lost 5 bases and J 1 base, leaving 11 bases between the germline ends. Looked up from germline, CDR1 is LNHDA and CDR2 is SQIVND (reference sequence). This CDR3 reads CASSFGGSQETQYF. CDR3 in DNA: TGTGCCAGTAGTTTTGGCGGGTCCCAAGAGACCCAGTACTTC.